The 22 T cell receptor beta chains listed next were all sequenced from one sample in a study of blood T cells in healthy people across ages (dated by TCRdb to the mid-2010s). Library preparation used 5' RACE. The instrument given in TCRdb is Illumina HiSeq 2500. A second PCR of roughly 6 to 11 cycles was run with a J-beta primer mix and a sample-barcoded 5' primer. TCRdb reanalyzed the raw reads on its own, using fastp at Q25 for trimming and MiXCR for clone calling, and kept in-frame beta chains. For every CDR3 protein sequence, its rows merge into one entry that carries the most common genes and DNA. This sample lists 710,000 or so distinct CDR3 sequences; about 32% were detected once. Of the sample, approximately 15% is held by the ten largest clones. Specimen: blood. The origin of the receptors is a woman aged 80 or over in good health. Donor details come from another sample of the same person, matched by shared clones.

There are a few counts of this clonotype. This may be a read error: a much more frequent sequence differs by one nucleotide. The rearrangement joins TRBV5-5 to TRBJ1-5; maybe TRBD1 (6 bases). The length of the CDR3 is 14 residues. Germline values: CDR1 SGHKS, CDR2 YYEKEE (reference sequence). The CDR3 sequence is CAGSIGQLNQPQHF. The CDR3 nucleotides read TGTGCCGGCAGCATCGGACAGCTCAATCAGCCCCAGCATTTT.

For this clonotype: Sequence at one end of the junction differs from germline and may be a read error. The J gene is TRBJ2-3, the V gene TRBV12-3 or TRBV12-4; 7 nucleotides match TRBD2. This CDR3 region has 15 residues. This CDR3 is CASSPLARRTDAQYF. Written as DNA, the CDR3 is TGTGCCAGCAGTCCACTAGCGAGGAGAACAGATGCGCAGTATTTT.

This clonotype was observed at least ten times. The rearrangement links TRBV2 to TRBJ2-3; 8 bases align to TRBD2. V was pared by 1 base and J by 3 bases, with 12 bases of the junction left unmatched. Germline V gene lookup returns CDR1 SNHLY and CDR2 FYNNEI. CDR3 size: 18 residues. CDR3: CASSEEGGGSQGTDTQYF. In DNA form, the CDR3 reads TGTGCCAGCAGTGAAGAGGGCGGGGGGTCTCAAGGAACAGATACGCAGTATTTT.

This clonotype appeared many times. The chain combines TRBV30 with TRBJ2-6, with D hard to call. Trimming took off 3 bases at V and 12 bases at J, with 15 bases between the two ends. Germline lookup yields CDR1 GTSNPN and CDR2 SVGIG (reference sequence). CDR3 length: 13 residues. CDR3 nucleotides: TGTGCCTGGAGGGGCACTGTAGAAGGCGTCCTGACTTTC. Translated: CAWRGTVEGVLTF.

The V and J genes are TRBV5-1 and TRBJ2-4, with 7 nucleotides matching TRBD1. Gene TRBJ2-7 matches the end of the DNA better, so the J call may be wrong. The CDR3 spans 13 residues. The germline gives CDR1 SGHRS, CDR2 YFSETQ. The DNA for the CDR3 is TGCGCCAGCAGCTTGGACGACAGGGCCGAGCAGTACTTC. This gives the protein CASSLDDRAEQYF.

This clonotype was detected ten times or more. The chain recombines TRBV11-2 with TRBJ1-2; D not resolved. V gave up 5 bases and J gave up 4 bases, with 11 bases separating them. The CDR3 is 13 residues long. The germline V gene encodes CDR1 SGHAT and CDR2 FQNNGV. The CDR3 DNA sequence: TGTGCCAGCAGCCCCGGGATCATCTATGGCTACACCTTC. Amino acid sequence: CASSPGIIYGYTF.

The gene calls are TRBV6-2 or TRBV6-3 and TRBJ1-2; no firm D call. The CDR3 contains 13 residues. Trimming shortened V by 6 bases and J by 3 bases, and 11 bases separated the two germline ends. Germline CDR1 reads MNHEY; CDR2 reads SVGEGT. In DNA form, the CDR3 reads TGTGCCAGCAGCCACCGCCCTGACTATGGCTACACCTTC. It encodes CASSHRPDYGYTF.

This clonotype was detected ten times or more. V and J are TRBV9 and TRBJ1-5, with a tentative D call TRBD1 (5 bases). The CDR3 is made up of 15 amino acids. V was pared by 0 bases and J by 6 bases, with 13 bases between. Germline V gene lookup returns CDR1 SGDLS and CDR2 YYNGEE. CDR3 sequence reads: CASSVDGDPGQPQHF. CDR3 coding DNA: TGTGCCAGCAGCGTAGACGGGGACCCTGGTCAGCCCCAGCATTTT.

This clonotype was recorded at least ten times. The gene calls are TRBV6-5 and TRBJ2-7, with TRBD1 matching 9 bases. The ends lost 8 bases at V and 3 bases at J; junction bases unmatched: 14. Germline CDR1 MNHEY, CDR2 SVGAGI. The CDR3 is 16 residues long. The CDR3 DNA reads TGTGCCAGCTGCCCCCGCGGTGGGACAGGGATCTACGAGCAGTACTTC. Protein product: CASCPRGGTGIYEQYF.

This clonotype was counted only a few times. In nucleotides, the CDR3 is TGCGCCAGCAGCATGGGACTAGCGGGGCTTAGGAGAGATACGCAGTATTTT. Translated, it gives CASSMGLAGLRRDTQYF. The V call is TRBV5-1, the J call TRBJ2-3; 13 bases map to TRBD2. V gave up 4 bases and J gave up 5 bases; unmatched junction bases: 10. The CDR3 has 17 amino acids. Germline assignment: CDR1 SGHRS and CDR2 YFSETQ.

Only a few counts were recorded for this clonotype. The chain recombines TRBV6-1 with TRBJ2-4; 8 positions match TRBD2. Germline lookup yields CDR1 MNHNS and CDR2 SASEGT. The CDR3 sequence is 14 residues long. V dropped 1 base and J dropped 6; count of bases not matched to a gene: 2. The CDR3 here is CASSEGSGGNIQYF. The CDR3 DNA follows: TGTGCCAGCAGTGAAGGGAGCGGGGGAAACATTCAGTACTTC.

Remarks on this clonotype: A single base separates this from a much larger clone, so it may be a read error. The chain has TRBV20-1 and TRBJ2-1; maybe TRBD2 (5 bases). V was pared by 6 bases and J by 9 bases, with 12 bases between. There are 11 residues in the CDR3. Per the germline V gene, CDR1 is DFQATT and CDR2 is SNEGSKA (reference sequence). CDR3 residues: CSATRGSEQFF. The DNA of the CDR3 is TGCAGTGCCACACGGGGTTCTGAGCAGTTCTTC.

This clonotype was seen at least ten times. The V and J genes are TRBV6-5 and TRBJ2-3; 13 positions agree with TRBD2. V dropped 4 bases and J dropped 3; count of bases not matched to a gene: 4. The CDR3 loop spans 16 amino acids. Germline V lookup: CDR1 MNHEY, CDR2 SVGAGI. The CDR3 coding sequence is TGTGCCAGCAGTTCCAGGACTAGCGGGGGTACAGATACGCAGTATTTT. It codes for CASSSRTSGGTDTQYF.

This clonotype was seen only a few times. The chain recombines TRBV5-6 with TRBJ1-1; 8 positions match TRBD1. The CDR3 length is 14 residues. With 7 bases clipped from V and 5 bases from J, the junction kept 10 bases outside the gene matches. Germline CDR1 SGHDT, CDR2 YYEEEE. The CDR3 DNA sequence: TGTGCCAGCGAAAAGTACAGGGGGATGACTGAAGCTTTCTTT. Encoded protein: CASEKYRGMTEAFF.

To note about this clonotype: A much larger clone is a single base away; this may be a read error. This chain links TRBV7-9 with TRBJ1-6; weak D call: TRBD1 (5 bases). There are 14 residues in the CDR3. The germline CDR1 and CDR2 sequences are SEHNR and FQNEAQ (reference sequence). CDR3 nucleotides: TGTGCCAGCAGCTTACGGACACTTAATTTACCCCTCCACTTT. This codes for CASSLRTLNLPLHF.

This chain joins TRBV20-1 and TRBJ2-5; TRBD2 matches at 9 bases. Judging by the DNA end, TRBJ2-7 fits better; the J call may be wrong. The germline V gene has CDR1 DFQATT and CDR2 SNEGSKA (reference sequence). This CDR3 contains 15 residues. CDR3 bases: TGCAGTGCTAGGATTAGCGGGAGTGAAATGGGCGAGCAGTACTTC. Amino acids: CSARISGSEMGEQYF.

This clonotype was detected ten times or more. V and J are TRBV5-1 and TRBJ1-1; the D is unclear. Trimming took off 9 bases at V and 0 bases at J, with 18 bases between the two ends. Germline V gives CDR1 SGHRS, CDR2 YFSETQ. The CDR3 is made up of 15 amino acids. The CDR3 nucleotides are TGCGCCACCTCCGTGTCGACCGATCTGAACACTGAAGCTTTCTTT. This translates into CATSVSTDLNTEAFF. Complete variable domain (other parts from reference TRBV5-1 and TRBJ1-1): KAGVTQTPRYLIKTRGQQVTLSCSPISGHRSVSWYQQTPGQGLQFLFEYFSETQRNKGNFPGRFSGRQFSNSRSEMNVSTLELGDSALYLCATSVSTDLNTEAFFGQGTRLTVV.

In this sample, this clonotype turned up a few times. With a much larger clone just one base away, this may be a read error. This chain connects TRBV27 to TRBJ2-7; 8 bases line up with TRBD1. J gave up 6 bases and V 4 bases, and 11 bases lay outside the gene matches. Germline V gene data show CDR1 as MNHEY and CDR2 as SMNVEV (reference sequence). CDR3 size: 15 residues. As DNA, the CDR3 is TGTGCCAGCAGTTGGCCAGGGGGCGCCGACCGCGAGCAGTACTTC. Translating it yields CASSWPGGADREQYF.

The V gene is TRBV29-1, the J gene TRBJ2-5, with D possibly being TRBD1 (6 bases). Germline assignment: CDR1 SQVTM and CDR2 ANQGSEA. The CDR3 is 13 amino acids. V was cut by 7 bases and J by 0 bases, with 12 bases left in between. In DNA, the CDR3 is TGCAGCGCGGCTGGACAGTACCAAGAGACCCAGTACTTC. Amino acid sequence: CSAAGQYQETQYF. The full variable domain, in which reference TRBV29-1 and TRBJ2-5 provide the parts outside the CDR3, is SAVISQKPSRDICQRGTSLTIQCQVDSQVTMMFWYRQQPGQSLTLIATANQGSEATYESGFVIDKFPISRPNLTFSTLTVSNMSPEDSSIYLCSAAGQYQETQYFGPGTRLLVL.

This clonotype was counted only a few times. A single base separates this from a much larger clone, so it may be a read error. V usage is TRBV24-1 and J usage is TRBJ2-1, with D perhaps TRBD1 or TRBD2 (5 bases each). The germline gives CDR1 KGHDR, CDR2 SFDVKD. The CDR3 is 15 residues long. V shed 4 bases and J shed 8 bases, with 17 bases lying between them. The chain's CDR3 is CATSERAWGRDEQFF. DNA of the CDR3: TGTGCCACCAGTGAGAGGGCTTGGGGCAGGGATGAGCAGTTCTTC.

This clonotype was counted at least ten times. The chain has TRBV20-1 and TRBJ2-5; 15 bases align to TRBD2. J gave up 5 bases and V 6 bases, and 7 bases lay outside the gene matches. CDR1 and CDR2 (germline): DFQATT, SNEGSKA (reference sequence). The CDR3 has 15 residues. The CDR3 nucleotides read TGCAGTGCCCCCCGGACTAGCGGGGGGGGTGAGACCCAGTACTTC. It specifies CSAPRTSGGGETQYF.

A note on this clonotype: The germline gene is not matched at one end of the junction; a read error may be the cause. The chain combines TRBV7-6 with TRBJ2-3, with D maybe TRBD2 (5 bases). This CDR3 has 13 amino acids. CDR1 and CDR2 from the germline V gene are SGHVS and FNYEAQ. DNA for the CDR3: TGTACCAGCAGCTACGGGGTAATGGATACGCAGTATTTT. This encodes CTSSYGVMDTQYF.